Below, 26 T cell receptor beta chains from the same sample are listed, as sequenced in a study of monozygotic twins with cystic fibrosis. TCRdb's copy holds only in-frame clones and misses some; the assay was immunoSEQ multiplex PCR. The sample carries 15,000 to 25,000 clones, less than 95% recorded once. Sequencing was done on a sample of blood. The receptors derive from a girl aged 2 to 9 with cystic fibrosis.

The V call is TRBV10-2, the J call TRBJ1-1, with a possible D match to TRBD1 (5 bases). Trimming shortened V by 6 bases and J by 0 bases, and 11 bases separated the two germline ends. The length of the CDR3 is 14 residues. CDR1 and CDR2 (germline): WSHSY, SAAADI. The CDR3 DNA reads as TGCGCCAGCAGACCCGGGACCTTGAACACTGAAGCTTTCTTT. The encoded protein is CASRPGTLNTEAFF.

The gene calls are TRBV10-3 and TRBJ2-1; 7 positions match TRBD2. Per germline, CDR1 ENHRY and CDR2 SYGVKD. The V gene end was trimmed by 4 bases and the J gene end by 1 base; junction bases not matched to a gene: 7. The CDR3 is made up of 16 amino acids. CDR3 nucleotide sequence: TGTGCCATCAGTGTGGGCGGGAGTTGGTCCTACAATGAGCAGTTCTTC. Its protein is CAISVGGSWSYNEQFF.

This sequence joins TRBV27 and TRBJ2-7, with TRBD1 matching over 10 bases. The CDR3 runs 15 residues. The J segment lost 0 bases and the V segment lost 6 bases, leaving 5 bases of the junction unmatched. The germline V gene has CDR1 MNHEY and CDR2 SMNVEV (reference sequence). The chain's CDR3 is CASSKGQGSSYEQYF. The CDR3 DNA sequence: TGTGCCAGCAGCAAGGGACAGGGGAGCTCCTACGAGCAGTACTTC.

The rearrangement uses TRBV6-5 and TRBJ1-5; 9 nucleotides agree with TRBD1. This CDR3 has 14 amino acids. Germline CDR1 and CDR2: MNHEY and SVGAGI. Germline trimming cut 3 bases from V and 9 bases from J; bases unmatched to any gene: 6. CDR3 protein: CASSYGQGNTPQHF. CDR3 DNA: TGTGCCAGCAGTTATGGACAGGGGAACACGCCCCAGCATTTT.

The chain uses TRBV5-4 and TRBJ1-1; D may be TRBD1 (6 bases). The CDR3 loop spans 13 amino acids. The germline V gene encodes CDR1 SGHNT and CDR2 YYREEE (reference sequence). The ends were cut back, 2 bases at V and 7 bases at J, with 12 bases in the middle. The CDR3 region has the DNA TGTGCCAGCAGCTTATATACAGGGATTGAAGCTTTCTTT. Translation gives CASSLYTGIEAFF.

The J gene is TRBJ2-7, the V gene TRBV5-6; D is undetermined. Germline CDR1 reads SGHDT; CDR2 reads YYEEEE. Trimming pared 2 bases from V and 0 bases from J, leaving 9 bases between. The CDR3 has 14 amino acids. The CDR3 coding sequence is TGTGCCAGCAGCTTAGGACCTTTCTCCTACGAGCAGTACTTC. Its translation: CASSLGPFSYEQYF.

The rearrangement links TRBV30 to TRBJ2-1; 8 bases are a match to TRBD2. The V gene's germline CDR1 is GTSNPN and CDR2 SVGIG (reference sequence). The length of the CDR3 is 18 residues. V lost 0 bases and J lost 4; bases outside the gene matches: 14. DNA for the CDR3: TGTGCCTGGAGTGTACTGGGTTCTTGGCGGGGGGAGTACAATGAGCAGTTCTTC. It encodes CAWSVLGSWRGEYNEQFF.

The rearrangement links TRBV21-1 to TRBJ1-1. TRBV21-1 is given as a pseudogene. The CDR3 is 17 residues long. CDR3 amino acids: CASSKAVVGQLAHEAFF. DNA for the CDR3: TGTGCCAGCAGCAAGGCAGTCGTCGGACAGCTAGCGCATGAAGCTTTCTTT.

The chain employs TRBV5-1 and TRBJ1-5; D is possibly TRBD1 (6 bases). The CDR3 spans 16 residues. Trimming cost V 4 bases and J 1 base, with 15 bases left between them. CDR1 and CDR2 from the germline V gene are SGHRS and YFSETQ. CDR3 DNA sequence: TGCGCCAGCAGCGCCCTCCCAGGGGACAGCAATCAGCCCCAGCATTTT. Residues: CASSALPGDSNQPQHF. The full variable domain, with the rest looked up from reference TRBV5-1 and TRBJ1-5, is KAGVTQTPRYLIKTRGQQVTLSCSPISGHRSVSWYQQTPGQGLQFLFEYFSETQRNKGNFPGRFSGRQFSNSRSEMNVSTLELGDSALYLCASSALPGDSNQPQHFGDGTRLSIL.

The chain recombines TRBV6-1 with TRBJ1-2; a weak D match, TRBD1 (5 bases). Trimming took off 8 bases at V and 1 base at J, with 11 bases between the two ends. Germline-derived CDR1 and CDR2 are MNHNS and SASEGT. The CDR3 runs 13 residues. CDR3 region: CASRKDSNYGYTF. CDR3 nucleotides: TGTGCCAGCCGGAAAGACAGTAACTATGGCTACACCTTC.

This clone was recorded only once. The CDR3 DNA reads TGTGCCAGTAGTGGCGGGATGCCCATTCAGTACTTC. Encoded protein: CASSGGMPIQYF. The chain has TRBV19 and TRBJ2-4; perhaps TRBD2 as D (6 bases). This CDR3 has 12 residues. Trimming shortened V by 5 bases and J by 9 bases, and 11 bases separated the two germline ends. The germline V gene has CDR1 LNHDA and CDR2 SQIVND (reference sequence). The whole variable domain, filled in from reference TRBV19 and TRBJ2-4, reads DGGITQSPKYLFRKEGQNVTLSCEQNLNHDAMYWYRQDPGQGLRLIYYSQIVNDFQKGDIAEGYSVSREKKESFPLTVTSAQKNPTAFYLCASSGGMPIQYFGAGTRLSVL.

This clone occurred once. This chain links TRBV19 with TRBJ2-3; 7 bases line up with TRBD1. The CDR3 sequence is 15 residues long. Trimming cost V 5 bases and J 0 bases; bases outside gene matches: 5. The germline V gene has CDR1 LNHDA and CDR2 SQIVND (reference sequence). The CDR3 DNA is TGTGCCAGTAGTCCGCCGACAGGGAGCACAGATACGCAGTATTTT. It translates to CASSPPTGSTDTQYF.

The V gene is TRBV6-1, the J gene TRBJ2-5; 12 nucleotides line up with TRBD2. The CDR3 extends over 15 amino acids. CDR1 and CDR2 (germline): MNHNS, SASEGT. Trimming took 4 bases from V and 4 from J; bases not matched to a gene: 4. In DNA form, the CDR3 reads TGTGCCAGCAGTGCCGGACTAGCGGGGATAGAGACCCAGTACTTC. Amino acids: CASSAGLAGIETQYF.

CDR3 in DNA: TGTGCCAGCAGGGGCGCTAGAAACACCGGGGAGCTGTTTTTT. It encodes CASRGARNTGELFF. The J gene is TRBJ2-2, the V gene TRBV2; D not certain. Trimming took 6 bases from V and 2 from J, leaving 10 bases between them. The CDR3 totals 14 residues. Germline CDR1 reads SNHLY; CDR2 reads FYNNEI.

In its sample, this clone was seen a few times. The chain joins TRBV7-8 to TRBJ2-7, with D uncertain. The CDR3 totals 17 residues. V lost 2 bases, J lost 3 bases, and 20 bases lay in between. Per the germline V gene, CDR1 is SGHVS and CDR2 is FQNEAQ. The CDR3 DNA follows: TGTGCCAGCAGCTTAATAGGCGCAGGCCAAAAGAGCTACGAGCAGTACTTC. This translates into CASSLIGAGQKSYEQYF.

The chain recombines TRBV7-9 with TRBJ1-1; D is undetermined. The germline gives CDR1 SEHNR, CDR2 FQNEAQ (reference sequence). The CDR3 length is 16 residues. Trimming left V 6 bases short and J 1 base short, with 18 bases between. CDR3 region: CASRTGGRHGNTEAFF. CDR3 DNA sequence: TGTGCCAGCAGGACGGGAGGGCGCCACGGGAACACTGAAGCTTTCTTT.

The V and J genes are TRBV6-1 and TRBJ2-7; D may be TRBD2 (6 bases). V was cut by 8 bases and J by 0 bases, with 17 bases left in between. Germline V CDR1 and CDR2: MNHNS, SASEGT. This CDR3 region has 15 residues. CDR3 protein: CASLLTGVPSYEQYF. CDR3 in DNA: TGTGCCAGCTTGTTGACGGGGGTGCCCTCCTACGAGCAGTACTTC.

This clone occurred a few times. The chain is built from TRBV4-1 and TRBJ1-1, with D hard to call. Germline loops: CDR1 MGHRA, CDR2 YSYEKL. V lost 4 bases and J 3 bases, leaving 12 bases between the germline ends. The CDR3 spans 14 residues. CDR3 sequence reads: CASSLREVDTEAFF. Here the CDR3 DNA reads TGCGCCAGCAGCCTACGGGAGGTGGACACTGAAGCTTTCTTT.

The V gene is TRBV7-2, the J gene TRBJ2-3; 7 nucleotides align to TRBD2. Germline loops: CDR1 SGHTA, CDR2 FQGNSA. The CDR3 is made up of 16 amino acids. V lost 1 base, J lost 2 bases, and 6 bases stayed unmatched. CDR3 in amino acids: CASSLDSGVITDTQYF. CDR3 nucleotides: TGTGCCAGCAGCTTAGACAGCGGGGTGATCACAGATACGCAGTATTTT.

The chain combines TRBV28 with TRBJ1-3; 7 bases fit TRBD1. The ends lost 2 bases at V and 2 bases at J; junction bases unmatched: 6. The CDR3 consists of 16 residues. Per germline, CDR1 MDHEN and CDR2 SYDVKM. CDR3 in amino acids: CASSLPTGVPGNTIYF. CDR3 in DNA: TGTGCCAGCAGTTTACCCACAGGGGTACCTGGAAACACCATATATTTT.

This clone has just a few counts. The rearrangement links TRBV6-5 to TRBJ1-1; D remains ambiguous. The germline V and J ends were trimmed by 0 bases and 11 bases, with 7 bases remaining between them. The CDR3 has 11 amino acids. The germline gives CDR1 MNHEY, CDR2 SVGAGI. The CDR3 here is CASSYSSRAFF. In DNA form, the CDR3 reads TGTGCCAGCAGTTACTCAAGCCGGGCTTTCTTT.

V usage is TRBV19 and J usage is TRBJ1-4; D may be TRBD1 (5 bases). CDR3 length: 14 residues. The V gene lost 7 bases and the J gene lost 2 bases, with 11 bases spanning the gap. Germline CDR1 is LNHDA and CDR2 is SQIVND (reference sequence). The CDR3 here is CASNPGGTNEKLFF. In nucleotides, the CDR3 is TGTGCCAGTAACCCCGGGGGGACTAATGAAAAACTGTTTTTT.

This sequence joins TRBV2 and TRBJ2-3; maybe TRBD1 (5 bases). The CDR3 has 13 amino acids. The V gene lost 11 bases and the J gene lost 3 bases, with 15 bases spanning the gap. Per germline, CDR1 SNHLY and CDR2 FYNNEI. The CDR3 DNA reads TGTGCCGGGCAGGGCTCAGCGACAGATACGCAGTATTTT. Amino acid sequence: CAGQGSATDTQYF. Based on the CDR3 plus reference TRBV2 and TRBJ2-3, the full variable domain is EPEVTQTPSHQVTQMGQEVILRCVPISNHLYFYWYRQILGQKVEFLVSFYNNEISEKSEIFDDQFSVERPDGSNFTLKIRSTKLEDSAMYFCAGQGSATDTQYFGPGTRLTVL.

The J gene is TRBJ2-5, the V gene TRBV19, with a possible D match to TRBD1 (6 bases). CDR3 size: 14 residues. Trimming removed 5 bases from V and 1 base from J, with 11 bases in between. CDR1 is LNHDA, CDR2 SQIVND, per germline (reference sequence). The CDR3 nucleotides are TGTGCCAGTAGTCAAGGGGGTACCCAAGAGACCCAGTACTTC. The encoded protein is CASSQGGTQETQYF.

The rearrangement links TRBV6-5 to TRBJ2-7; 8 bases are shared with TRBD1. The trim removed 6 bases at V and 3 bases at J, leaving 7 bases unmatched. CDR1 and CDR2 from the germline V gene are MNHEY and SVGAGI. The length of the CDR3 is 14 residues. CDR3 residues: CASSGQGVVYEQYF. CDR3 DNA: TGTGCCAGCAGCGGACAGGGAGTTGTCTACGAGCAGTACTTC.

V is TRBV7-9 and J is TRBJ2-1; 8 bases fit TRBD1. CDR1 and CDR2 (germline): SEHNR, FQNEAQ (reference sequence). The CDR3 runs 15 residues. Losses at the gene ends were 2 bases for V and 8 bases for J; bases not matched to a gene: 8. CDR3: CASSLLAGGKDEQFF. CDR3 DNA sequence: TGTGCCAGCAGCTTATTGGCAGGGGGCAAAGATGAGCAGTTCTTC. Together with reference TRBV7-9 and TRBJ2-1, the CDR3 gives the full variable domain: DTGVSQNPRHKITKRGQNVTFRCDPISEHNRLYWYRQTLGQGPEFLTYFQNEAQLEKSRLLSDRFSAERPKGSFSTLEIQRTEQGDSAMYLCASSLLAGGKDEQFFGPGTRLTVL.